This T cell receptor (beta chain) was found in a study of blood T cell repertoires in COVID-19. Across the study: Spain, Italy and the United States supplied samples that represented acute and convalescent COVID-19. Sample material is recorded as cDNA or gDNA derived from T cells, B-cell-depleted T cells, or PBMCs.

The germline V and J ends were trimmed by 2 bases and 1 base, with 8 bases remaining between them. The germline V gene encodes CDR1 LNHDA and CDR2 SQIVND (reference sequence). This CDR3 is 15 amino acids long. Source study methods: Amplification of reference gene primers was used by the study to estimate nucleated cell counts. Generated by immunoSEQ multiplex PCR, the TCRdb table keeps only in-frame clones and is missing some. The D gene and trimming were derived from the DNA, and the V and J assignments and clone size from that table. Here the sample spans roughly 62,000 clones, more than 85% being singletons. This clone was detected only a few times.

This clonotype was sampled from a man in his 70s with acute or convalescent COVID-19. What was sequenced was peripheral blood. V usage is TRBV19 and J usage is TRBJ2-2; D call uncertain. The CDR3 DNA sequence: TGTGCCAGTAGTATAAGAGCGCTGAACACCGGGGAGCTGTTTTTT. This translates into CASSIRALNTGELFF.